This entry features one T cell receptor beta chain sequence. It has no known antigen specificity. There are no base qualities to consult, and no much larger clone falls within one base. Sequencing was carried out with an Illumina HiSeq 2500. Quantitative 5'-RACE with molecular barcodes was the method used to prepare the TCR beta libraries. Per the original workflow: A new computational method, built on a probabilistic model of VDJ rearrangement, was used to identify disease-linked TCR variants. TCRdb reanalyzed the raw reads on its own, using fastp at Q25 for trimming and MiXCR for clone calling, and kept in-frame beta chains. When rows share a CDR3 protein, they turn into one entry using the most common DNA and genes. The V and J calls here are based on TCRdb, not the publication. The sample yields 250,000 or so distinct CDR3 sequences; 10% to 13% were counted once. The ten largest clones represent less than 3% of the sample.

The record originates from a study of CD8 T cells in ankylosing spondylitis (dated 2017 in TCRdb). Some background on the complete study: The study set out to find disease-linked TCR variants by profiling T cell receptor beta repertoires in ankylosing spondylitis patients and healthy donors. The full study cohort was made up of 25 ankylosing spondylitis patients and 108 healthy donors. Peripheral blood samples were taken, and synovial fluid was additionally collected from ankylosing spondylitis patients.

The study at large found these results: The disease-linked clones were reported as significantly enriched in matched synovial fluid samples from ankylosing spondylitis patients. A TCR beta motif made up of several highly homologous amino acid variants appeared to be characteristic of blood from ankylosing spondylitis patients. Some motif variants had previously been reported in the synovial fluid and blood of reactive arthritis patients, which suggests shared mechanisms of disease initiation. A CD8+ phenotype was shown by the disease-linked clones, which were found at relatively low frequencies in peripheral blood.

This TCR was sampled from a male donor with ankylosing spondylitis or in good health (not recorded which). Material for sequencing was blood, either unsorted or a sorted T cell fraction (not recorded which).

Read as DNA, the sequence is TGTGCCAGCAGCCACCAGACAGGGTTCCACAATGAGCAGTTCTTC. This translates into CASSHQTGFHNEQFF. The sequence joins TRBV7-9 to TRBJ2-1, with 7 bases matching TRBD1. Measured from the cysteine to the phenylalanine, the CDR3 is 15 residues long. Only the CDR3 portion is preserved as DNA: 45 bases, with reading frame beginning at the first base. Reading the germline V gene (reference sequence) gives CDR1 SEHNR and CDR2 FQNEAQ. V loses 5 bases at its end and J loses 5 bases; junction bases beyond the gene matches: 9. The variable domain in full, with residues beyond the CDR3 obtained from the reference TRBV7-9 and TRBJ2-1 genes, is DTGVSQNPRHKITKRGQNVTFRCDPISEHNRLYWYRQTLGQGPEFLTYFQNEAQLEKSRLLSDRFSAERPKGSFSTLEIQRTEQGDSAMYLCASSHQTGFHNEQFFGPGTRLTVL.